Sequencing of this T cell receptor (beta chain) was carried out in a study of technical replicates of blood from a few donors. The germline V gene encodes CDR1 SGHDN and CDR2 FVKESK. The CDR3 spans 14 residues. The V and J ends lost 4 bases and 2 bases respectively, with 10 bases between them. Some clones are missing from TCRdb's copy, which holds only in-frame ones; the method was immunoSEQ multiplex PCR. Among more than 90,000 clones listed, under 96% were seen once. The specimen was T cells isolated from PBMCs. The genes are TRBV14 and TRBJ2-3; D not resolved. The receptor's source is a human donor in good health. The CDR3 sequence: CASSPLESTDTQYF. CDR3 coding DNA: TGTGCCAGCAGCCCACTGGAGTCCACAGATACGCAGTATTTT.